The present T cell receptor beta chain was sequenced within a study of shared clonotypes between healthy human individuals. Study-level points and caveats: Some naive CD4 clonotypes, about 5.5%, turned up in common across several donors.

With 0 bases removed from V and 4 bases from J, the gap between germline ends came to 12 bases. Germline V CDR1 and CDR2: SGHAT, FQNNGV. This CDR3 has 15 amino acids. Authors' methods: Filtering differed because ImmunoSEQ produced junction-only sequences that carried no quality scores. Sequencing was performed with immunoSEQ multiplex PCR; in TCRdb, only in-frame clones are kept and a portion is missing. The V and J calls and clone size are taken from that table; D and trimming were inferred from the DNA. The repertoire holds approximately 1.9 million clones, with roughly 95% as singletons. CD45RO-negative, CCR7-selected cells formed the naive CD8 fraction, which excluded terminally differentiated effector memory CD45RA+ cells. To note about this clone: Its antigen remains unknown.

This chain uses TRBV11-2 with TRBJ2-5; D perhaps matches TRBD2 (6 bases). The sequenced sample consisted of naive CD8+ T cells from PBMCs. The TCR comes from a man aged 18 to 30 in good health. Some clones in this sample may be carry-over from other donors' samples. The CDR3 region has the DNA TGTGCCAGCAGCTTAGATGCGGGGCGACGAGAGACCCAGTACTTC. Protein: CASSLDAGRRETQYF.